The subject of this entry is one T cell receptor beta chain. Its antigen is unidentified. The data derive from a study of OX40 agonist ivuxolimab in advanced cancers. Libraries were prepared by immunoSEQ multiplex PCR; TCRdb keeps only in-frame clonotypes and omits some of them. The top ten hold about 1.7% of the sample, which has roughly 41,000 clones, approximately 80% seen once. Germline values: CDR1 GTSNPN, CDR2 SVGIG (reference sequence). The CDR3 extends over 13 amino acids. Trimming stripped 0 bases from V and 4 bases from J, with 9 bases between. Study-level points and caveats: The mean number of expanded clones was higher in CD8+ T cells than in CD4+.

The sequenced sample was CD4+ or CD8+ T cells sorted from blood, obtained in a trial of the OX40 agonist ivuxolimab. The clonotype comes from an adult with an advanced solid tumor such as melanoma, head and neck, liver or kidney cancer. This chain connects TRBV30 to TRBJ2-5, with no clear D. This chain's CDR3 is CAWSVRVTETQYF. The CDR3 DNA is TGTGCCTGGAGTGTTCGGGTTACAGAGACCCAGTACTTC.